This T cell receptor beta chain was sequenced in a study of beta chain features in type 1 diabetes (dated by TCRdb to the late 2010s). For context, the study as a whole: No differences in mean age, gender distribution, total cell number or subset yield were found between patients and healthy donors. A total of some 110 million sorted cells were examined across all samples, and the number of cells per subset was strongly correlated with RNA yield. In the study, recently diagnosed type 1 diabetes patients and matched healthy donors were compared on the TCRB repertoires of their sorted circulating CD4+ T cell subsets. Naive and central memory subsets were obtained from all 30 or so donors, but regulatory and stem cell-like memory subsets were isolated from only 8 patients and roughly eight healthy donors. Overall study results and their limits: Sequencing cDNA rather than genomic DNA could over-represent highly expressing activated cells, although activation and CD3 levels did not differ between groups. In all four CD4+ subsets, TCRB CDR3 length was moderately but significantly shorter in type 1 diabetes patients. PCR may preferentially amplify shorter templates, but because patient and control samples were amplified and corrected together, any resulting skew would affect both groups equally. Only small numbers of individuals were included in the HLA sub-analyses, which left unresolved whether HLA type had any influence on TCRB rearrangement. Naive, central memory and regulatory TCRB repertoires appeared to be more similar among patients than among healthy donors. Patients with type 1 diabetes made fewer insertions and deleted more nucleotides at VDJ recombination sites, implying thymic rearrangement abnormalities.

CDR1 SGHTA and CDR2 FQGNSA were looked up in the germline V gene. The CDR3 goes from the cysteine to the phenylalanine over 15 residues. Just CDR3 DNA is preserved here, 45 bases in frame from base 1. From V the trimming removes 5 bases and from J it removes 1 base, while the gene matches leave 7 bases of the junction unaccounted for. Each donor gave one peripheral blood draw, averaging approximately 110 mL, which was collected into heparinised tubes. A BD FACSAria II was used to sort naive, central memory, regulatory and stem cell-like memory CD4+ T cells with a panel that included CD45RO, CCR7, CD25, CD127, CD95 and CD27. Every sorted population had a purity above 95%. PBMCs were separated immediately by Lymphoprep density gradient centrifugation and were stained directly, without being cultured. To minimize batch effects, samples were stained and sorted in pairs, one healthy donor with one patient per experiment.

The entire isolated RNA was reverse transcribed using the High Capacity cDNA Reverse Transcription Kit, and thus expressed TCRB transcripts were sequenced. Naive, central memory and regulatory T cell samples underwent deep immunoSEQ sequencing, averaging around 3.9 million total reads per sample. Sorted cells were lysed in RLT buffer, and RNA was extracted using DNase-treated RNeasy Micro or Mini kits according to cell number. Each cell subset was processed on its own to prevent cross-contamination, while patient and healthy donor samples were processed together. TCRB sequences were amplified from cDNA with the immunoSEQ multiplex PCR, producing 87-bp fragments spanning the CDR3 region. The amplicons were sequenced using the Illumina HiSeq platform. As for the authors' bioinformatics: Synthetic template baselines were used to correct PCR bias computationally, reads within Hamming distance 2 were collapsed, and singletons that could not be merged were discarded. Reads were aligned against IMGT to assign V, D and J genes, CDR3 length and insertions or deletions at six rearrangement sites. Within each subset, clonotype counts were normalized to the number of sorted cells before true diversity and Gini coefficients were calculated with the tcR R package. Repertoire sharing was quantified using the overlap coefficient calculated on TCRB nucleotide sequences. As a proxy for the pre-selection repertoire, out-of-frame TCRB sequences from naive cells were analyzed. Held by TCRdb, this immuneACCESS table contains in-frame sequences only and omits some clones. Under half of the omission traces to an unresolved V gene where checked; the cause of the rest is unknown. The D gene and trimming were derived from the DNA, and the V and J assignments and clone size from that table. Within this sample are 230,000 or so clones, with 16% of them counted one time only. About 0.085% of the sample is in the top ten clones.

In this sample, this clone turned up a few times. Its target antigen remains unknown. No much larger clone is present one base from it, and per-base qualities are unavailable. The TCR comes from a man younger than 40 with type 1 diabetes. This chain is built from TRBV7-2 and TRBJ2-7; 8 bases in between match TRBD1. The sequenced sample consisted of naive CD4+ T cells from blood. What the cell subset or site label conveys for this sample: true naive CD4+ T cells. The encoded CDR3 is CASSTRQGPSYEQYF. The base sequence is TGTGCCAGCAGCACAAGACAGGGGCCGTCCTACGAGCAGTACTTC.